The rows below give T cell receptor beta chains drawn from one sample of a study of response to subunit inactivated influenza vaccine. TCRdb reprocessed the RT-PCR reads with MiXCR, giving one entry per CDR3 protein. The sample consists of roughly 790,000 distinct CDR3 sequences, 21% of them appearing once. The source was PBMCs from blood, collected roughly 5 days after vaccination. Receptors were obtained from a man over 45 who received an inactivated influenza vaccine. Both conserved end residues are part of each CDR3.

v_call	j_call	cdr3_aa
TRBV29-1	TRBJ2-1	CSVSRGSGRYNEQFF
TRBV20-1	TRBJ2-1	CSASGTEAYNEQFF
TRBV14	TRBJ2-7	CASSQDRGWVEQYF
TRBV11-2	TRBJ1-1	CASSLGERLEAFF
TRBV11-2	TRBJ2-7	CASSLVSTLHRANYEQYF
TRBV28	TRBJ2-1	CASSGGGNEQFF
TRBV7-8	TRBJ1-5	CASRAGAYSNQPQHF
TRBV5-1	TRBJ2-3	CASSLMDEGTQYF
TRBV18	TRBJ2-1	CASSPRHESMNEQFF
TRBV12-3/TRBV12-4	TRBJ2-6	CASTSGDSGANVLTF
TRBV7-3	TRBJ2-2	CASSGTSDTGELFF